This T cell receptor beta chain was sequenced during a study of Ad26.COV2.S vaccination and SARS-CoV-2 variants. On the study more broadly: Participants got Ad26.COV2.S intramuscularly, once or twice 56 days apart.

Broader study findings: From the TCR breadth and depth analyses, total T cell responses may have been underestimated.

Some clones are missing from TCRdb's copy, which holds only in-frame ones; the method was immunoSEQ multiplex PCR. The data contain approximately 420,000 clones, approximately 90% of them singletons. As regards this clone: As yet, its antigen is unknown.

Germline V gene data show CDR1 as SGDLS and CDR2 as YYNGEE. The CDR3 runs to 15 residues. The germline V and J ends were trimmed by 0 bases and 2 bases, with 12 bases remaining between them. The treatment here: around 19 received Ad26.COV2.S at low or high dose, single or two shots; about 5 received placebo; per-sample allocation not given. Repertoires come from day 63 after the first vaccine or placebo injection. Donor was an adult aged 18-55 years in Boston. The administered vaccine (an Ad26 vector) expressed Wuhan-strain SARS-CoV-2 spike. This receptor was identified in a person aged 18 to 59 who received the Ad26.COV2.S COVID-19 vaccine or a placebo. Sequencing was performed on peripheral blood, taken in a trial of Ad26.COV2.S vaccine versus placebo. The chain has TRBV9 and TRBJ2-7; D call uncertain. CDR3 in amino acids: CASSVGRAGTYEQYF. The CDR3 nucleotides read TGTGCCAGCAGCGTAGGTAGGGCCGGAACCTACGAGCAGTACTTC. The whole variable domain, filled in from reference TRBV9 and TRBJ2-7, reads DSGVTQTPKHLITATGQRVTLRCSPRSGDLSVYWYQQSLDQGLQFLIQYYNGEERAKGNILERFSAQQFPDLHSELNLSSLELGDSALYFCASSVGRAGTYEQYFGPGTRLTVT.